This paragraph reports one T cell receptor beta chain. Its antigen is not identified. Trimming stripped 0 bases from V and 3 bases from J, with 5 bases between. Germline CDR1 and CDR2: SGHNT and YYREEE (reference sequence). The CDR3 extends over 13 amino acids. The source of the sample is a study of brain T cells in children with intractable seizures. General study points: HCMV serostatus was not known, and viral specificity came from CDR3 similarity only. Pre- and post-surgery blood differed in depth, so pre-surgery absences may be undersampling.

The assay was immunoSEQ multiplex PCR, and TCRdb's table has in-frame clones only and misses some. The table shows roughly 80,000 clones, with more than 75% occurring only once. Sequencing was limited to surgery cases with top T cell transcript signatures in brain tissue. Pre-surgery treatment included at least one anti-epileptic drug. The V and J genes are TRBV5-4 and TRBJ2-3; no clear D. Sample: peripheral blood, taken at surgery. The TCR sequence derives from a girl aged 2 to 9 with Rasmussen encephalitis and intractable seizures. The CDR3 protein is CASSLGGTDTQYF. Here the CDR3 DNA reads TGTGCCAGCAGCTTGGGGGGAACAGATACGCAGTATTTT.